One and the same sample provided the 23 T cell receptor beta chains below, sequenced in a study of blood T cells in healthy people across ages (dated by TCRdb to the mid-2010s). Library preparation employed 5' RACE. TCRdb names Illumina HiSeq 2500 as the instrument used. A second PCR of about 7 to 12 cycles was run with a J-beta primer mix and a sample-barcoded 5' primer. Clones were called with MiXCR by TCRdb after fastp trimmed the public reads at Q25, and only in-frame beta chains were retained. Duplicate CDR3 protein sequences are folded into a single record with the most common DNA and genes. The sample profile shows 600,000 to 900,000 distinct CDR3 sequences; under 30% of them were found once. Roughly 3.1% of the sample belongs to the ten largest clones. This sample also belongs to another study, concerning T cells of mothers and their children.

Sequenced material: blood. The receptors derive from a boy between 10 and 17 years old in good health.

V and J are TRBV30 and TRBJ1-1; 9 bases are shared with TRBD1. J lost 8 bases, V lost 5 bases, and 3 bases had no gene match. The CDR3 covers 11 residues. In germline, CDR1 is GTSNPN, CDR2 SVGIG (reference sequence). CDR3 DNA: TGTGCCTGGGGGGACAGGGAAGAAGCTTTCTTT. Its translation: CAWGDREEAFF.

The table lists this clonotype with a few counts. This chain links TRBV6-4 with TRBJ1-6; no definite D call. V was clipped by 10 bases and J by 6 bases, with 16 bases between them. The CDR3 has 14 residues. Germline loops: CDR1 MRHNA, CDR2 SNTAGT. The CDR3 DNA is TGTGCCACGGGCCGGGCGGGCCTTAATTCACCCCTCCACTTT. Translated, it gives CATGRAGLNSPLHF.

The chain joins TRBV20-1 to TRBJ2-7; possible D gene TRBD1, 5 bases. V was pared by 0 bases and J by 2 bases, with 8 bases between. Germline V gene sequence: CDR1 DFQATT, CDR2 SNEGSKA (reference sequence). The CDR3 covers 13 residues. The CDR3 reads CSARELTAYEQYF. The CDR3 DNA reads TGCAGTGCTAGAGAGCTGACAGCCTACGAGCAGTACTTC.

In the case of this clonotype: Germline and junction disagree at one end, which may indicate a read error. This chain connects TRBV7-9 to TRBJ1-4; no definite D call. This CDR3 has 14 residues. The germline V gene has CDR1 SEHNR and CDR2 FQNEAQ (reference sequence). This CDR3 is CASSLAGKYEKLLF. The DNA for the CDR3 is TGTGCCAGCAGCTTAGCAGGGAAATACGAAAAACTGCTTTTT. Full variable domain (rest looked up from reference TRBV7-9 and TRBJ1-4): DTGVSQNPRHKITKRGQNVTFRCDPISEHNRLYWYRQTLGQGPEFLTYFQNEAQLEKSRLLSDRFSAERPKGSFSTLEIQRTEQGDSAMYLCASSLAGKYEKLLFGSGTQLSVL.

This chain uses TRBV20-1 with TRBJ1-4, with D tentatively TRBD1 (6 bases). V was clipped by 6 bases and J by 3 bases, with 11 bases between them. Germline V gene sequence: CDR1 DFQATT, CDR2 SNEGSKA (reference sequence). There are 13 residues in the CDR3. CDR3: CSAPWGPNEKLFF. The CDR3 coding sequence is TGCAGTGCCCCCTGGGGGCCTAATGAAAAACTGTTTTTT.

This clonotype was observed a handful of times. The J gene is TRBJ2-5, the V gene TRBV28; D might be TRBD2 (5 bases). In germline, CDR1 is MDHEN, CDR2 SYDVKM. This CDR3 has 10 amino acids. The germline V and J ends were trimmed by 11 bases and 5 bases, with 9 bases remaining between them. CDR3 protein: CAAGWETQYF. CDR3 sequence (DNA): TGTGCCGCGGGTTGGGAGACCCAGTACTTC.

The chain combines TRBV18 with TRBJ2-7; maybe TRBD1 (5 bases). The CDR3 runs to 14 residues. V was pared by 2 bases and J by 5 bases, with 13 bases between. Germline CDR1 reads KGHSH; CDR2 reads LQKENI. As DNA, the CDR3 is TGTGCCAGCTCACCATCCCCGGACATTGACGAGCAGTACTTC. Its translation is CASSPSPDIDEQYF. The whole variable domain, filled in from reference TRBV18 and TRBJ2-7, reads NAGVMQNPRHLVRRRGQEARLRCSPMKGHSHVYWYRQLPEEGLKFMVYLQKENIIDESGMPKERFSAEFPKEGPSILRIQQVVRGDSAAYFCASSPSPDIDEQYFGPGTRLTVT.

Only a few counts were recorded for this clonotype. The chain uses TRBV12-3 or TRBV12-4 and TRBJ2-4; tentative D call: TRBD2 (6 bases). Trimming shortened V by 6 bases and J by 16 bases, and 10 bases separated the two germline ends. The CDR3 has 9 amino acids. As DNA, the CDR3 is TGTGCCAGCAGACACGGGGGTTACTTC. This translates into CASRHGGYF.

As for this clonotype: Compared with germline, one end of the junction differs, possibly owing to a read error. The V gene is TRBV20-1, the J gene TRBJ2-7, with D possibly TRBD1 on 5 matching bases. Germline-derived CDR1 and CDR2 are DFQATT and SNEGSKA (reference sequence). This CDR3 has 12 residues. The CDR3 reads CSARFRAYEKYF. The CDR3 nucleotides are TGCAGTGCTAGATTCAGGGCCTACGAGAAGTACTTC.

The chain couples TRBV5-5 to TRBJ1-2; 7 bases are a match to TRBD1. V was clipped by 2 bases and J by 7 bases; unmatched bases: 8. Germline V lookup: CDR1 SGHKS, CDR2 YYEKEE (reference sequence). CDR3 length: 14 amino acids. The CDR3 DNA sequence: TGTGCCAGCAGCTTAAGCGACAGGGACTTTGGCTACACCTTC. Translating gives CASSLSDRDFGYTF.

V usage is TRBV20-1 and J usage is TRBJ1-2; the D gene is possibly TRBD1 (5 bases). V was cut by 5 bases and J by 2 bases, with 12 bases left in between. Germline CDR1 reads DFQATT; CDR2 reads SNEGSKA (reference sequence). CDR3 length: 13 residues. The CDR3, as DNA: TGCAGTGCTCCAGAAGGGGACAACTATGGCTACACCTTC. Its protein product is CSAPEGDNYGYTF.

Here the CDR3 reads CASTPGRGTDTQYF. CDR3 in DNA: TGTGCCAGCACCCCCGGGAGGGGTACAGATACGCAGTATTTT. The chain employs TRBV6-5 and TRBJ2-3; 8 nucleotides align to TRBD2. Germline CDR1 reads MNHEY; CDR2 reads SVGAGI. V trimming: 7 bases; J trimming: 3 bases; junction bases outside the gene matches: 6. The CDR3 sequence is 14 residues long.

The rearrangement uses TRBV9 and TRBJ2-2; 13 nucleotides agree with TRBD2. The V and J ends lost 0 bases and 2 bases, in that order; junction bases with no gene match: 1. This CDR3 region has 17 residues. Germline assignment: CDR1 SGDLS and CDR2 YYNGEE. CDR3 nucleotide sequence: TGTGCCAGCAGCGTAGGACTAGCGGGGGGAAACACCGGGGAGCTGTTTTTT. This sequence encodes CASSVGLAGGNTGELFF.

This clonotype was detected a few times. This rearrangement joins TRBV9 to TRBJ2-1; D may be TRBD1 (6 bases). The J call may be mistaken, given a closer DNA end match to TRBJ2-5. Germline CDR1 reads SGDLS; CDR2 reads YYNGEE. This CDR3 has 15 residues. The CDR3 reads CASSPRSRGLETQYF. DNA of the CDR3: TGTGCCAGCAGCCCCCGTAGCAGGGGTTTGGAGACCCAGTACTTC.

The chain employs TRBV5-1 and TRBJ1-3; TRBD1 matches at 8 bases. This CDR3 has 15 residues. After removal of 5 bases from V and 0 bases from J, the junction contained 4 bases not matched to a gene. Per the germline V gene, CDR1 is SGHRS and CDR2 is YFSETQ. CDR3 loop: CASSTQGASGNTIYF. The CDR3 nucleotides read TGCGCCAGCAGTACGCAGGGGGCCTCTGGAAACACCATATATTTT.

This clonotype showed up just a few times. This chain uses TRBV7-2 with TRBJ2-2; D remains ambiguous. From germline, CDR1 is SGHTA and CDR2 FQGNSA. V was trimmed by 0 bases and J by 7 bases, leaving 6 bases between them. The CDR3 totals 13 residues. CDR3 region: CASSLANGGELFF. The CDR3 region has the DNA TGTGCCAGCAGCTTAGCGAACGGCGGGGAGCTGTTTTTT.

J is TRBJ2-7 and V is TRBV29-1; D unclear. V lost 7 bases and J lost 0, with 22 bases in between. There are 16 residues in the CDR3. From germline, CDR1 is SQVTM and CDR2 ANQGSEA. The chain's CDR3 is CSAFSEHQISSYEQYF. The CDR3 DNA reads TGCAGCGCTTTTTCCGAACACCAGATTAGCTCCTACGAGCAGTACTTC.

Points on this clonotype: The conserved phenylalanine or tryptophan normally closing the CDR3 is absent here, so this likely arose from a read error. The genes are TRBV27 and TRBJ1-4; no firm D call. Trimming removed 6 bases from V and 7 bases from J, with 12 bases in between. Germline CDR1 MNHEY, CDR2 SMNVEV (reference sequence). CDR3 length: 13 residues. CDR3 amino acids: CASSRRSFEKLFL. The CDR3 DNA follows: TGTGCCAGCAGCCGACGTAGTTTTGAAAAACTGTTTCTT.

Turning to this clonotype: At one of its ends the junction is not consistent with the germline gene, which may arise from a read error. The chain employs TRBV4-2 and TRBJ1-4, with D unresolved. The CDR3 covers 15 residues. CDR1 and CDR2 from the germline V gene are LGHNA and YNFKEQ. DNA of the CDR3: TGTGCCAGCAGCCAAGAGAACGGTTCTAATGAAAAACTGCTTTTT. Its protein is CASSQENGSNEKLLF.

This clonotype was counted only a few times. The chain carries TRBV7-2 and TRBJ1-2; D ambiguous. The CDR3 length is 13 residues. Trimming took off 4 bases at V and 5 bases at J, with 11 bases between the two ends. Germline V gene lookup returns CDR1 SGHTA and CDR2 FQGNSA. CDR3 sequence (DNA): TGTGCCAGCAGCTCTCGGATTTTGTATGGCTACACCTTC. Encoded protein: CASSSRILYGYTF. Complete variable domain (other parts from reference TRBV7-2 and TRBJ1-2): GAGVSQSPSNKVTEKGKDVELRCDPISGHTALYWYRQSLGQGLEFLIYFQGNSAPDKSGLPSDRFSAERTGGSVSTLTIQRTQQEDSAVYLCASSSRILYGYTFGSGTRLTVV.

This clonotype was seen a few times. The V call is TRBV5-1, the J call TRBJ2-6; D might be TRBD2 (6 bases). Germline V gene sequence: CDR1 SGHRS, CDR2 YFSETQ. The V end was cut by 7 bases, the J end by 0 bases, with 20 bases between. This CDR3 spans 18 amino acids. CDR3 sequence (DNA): TGCGCCAGCGCCAGCGCGGGGACCGGAGCCTCTGGGGCCAACGTCCTGACTTTC. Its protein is CASASAGTGASGANVLTF. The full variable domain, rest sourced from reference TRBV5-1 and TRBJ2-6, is KAGVTQTPRYLIKTRGQQVTLSCSPISGHRSVSWYQQTPGQGLQFLFEYFSETQRNKGNFPGRFSGRQFSNSRSEMNVSTLELGDSALYLCASASAGTGASGANVLTFGAGSRLTVL.

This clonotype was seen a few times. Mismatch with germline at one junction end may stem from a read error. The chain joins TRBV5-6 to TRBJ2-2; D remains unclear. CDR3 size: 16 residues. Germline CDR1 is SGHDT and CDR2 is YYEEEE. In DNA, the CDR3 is TGTACCAGCAGCTTGGGGATTGGCAGGAGCACCGGGGAGCTGTTTTTT. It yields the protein CTSSLGIGRSTGELFF.

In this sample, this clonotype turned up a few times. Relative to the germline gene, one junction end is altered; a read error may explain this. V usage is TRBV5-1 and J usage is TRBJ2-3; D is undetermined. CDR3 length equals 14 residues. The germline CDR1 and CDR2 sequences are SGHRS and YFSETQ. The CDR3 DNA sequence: TGCGCCAGCAGCTTGGACAGTCCCACAGATACGCAGTGTTTT. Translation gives CASSLDSPTDTQCF.